The clone carrying this T cell receptor beta chain was picked up a small number of times. The data were taken from a study of blood T cell repertoires in COVID-19. For the study at large: The United States, Italy and Spain provided the acute and convalescent COVID-19 samples. T cells, B-cell-depleted T cells, or PBMCs supplied cDNA or gDNA.

The Seattle patients joined while their infection was active and were tracked longitudinally afterward. The authors' processing: Counts of nucleated cells, estimated from reference gene primer amplification, were obtained. Measured with immunoSEQ multiplex PCR; TCRdb has only the in-frame clones, and not every one. The V and J calls and the clone size are those of that table, but D and trimming were determined from the DNA. The table lists roughly 150,000 clones, approximately 79% of them singletons. From germline, CDR1 is MNHNS and CDR2 SASEGT. The CDR3 loop spans 15 amino acids. Trimming took off 3 bases at V and 16 bases at J, with 22 bases between the two ends.

The source material was peripheral blood. The rearrangement links TRBV6-1 to TRBJ1-6; perhaps TRBD1 as D (6 bases). This clonotype was obtained from a woman in her fifties or sixties with COVID-19, enrolled during active disease. CDR3 protein: CASSDRGNGIDWLHF. CDR3 nucleotide sequence: TGTGCCAGCAGTGACAGGGGAAATGGGATCGACTGGCTCCACTTT.